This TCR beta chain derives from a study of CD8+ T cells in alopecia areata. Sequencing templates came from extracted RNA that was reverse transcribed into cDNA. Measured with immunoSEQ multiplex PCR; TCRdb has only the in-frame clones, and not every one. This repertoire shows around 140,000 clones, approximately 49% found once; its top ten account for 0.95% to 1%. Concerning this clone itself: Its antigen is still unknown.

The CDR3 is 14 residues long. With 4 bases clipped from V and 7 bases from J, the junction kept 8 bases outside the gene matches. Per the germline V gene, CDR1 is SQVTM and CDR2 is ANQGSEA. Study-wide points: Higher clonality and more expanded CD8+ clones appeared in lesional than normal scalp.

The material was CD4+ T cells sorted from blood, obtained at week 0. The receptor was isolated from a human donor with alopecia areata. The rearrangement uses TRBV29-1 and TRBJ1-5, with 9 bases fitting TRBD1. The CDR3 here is CSVVGTGRGQPQHF. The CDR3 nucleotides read TGCAGCGTTGTAGGGACAGGGAGGGGGCAGCCCCAGCATTTT.